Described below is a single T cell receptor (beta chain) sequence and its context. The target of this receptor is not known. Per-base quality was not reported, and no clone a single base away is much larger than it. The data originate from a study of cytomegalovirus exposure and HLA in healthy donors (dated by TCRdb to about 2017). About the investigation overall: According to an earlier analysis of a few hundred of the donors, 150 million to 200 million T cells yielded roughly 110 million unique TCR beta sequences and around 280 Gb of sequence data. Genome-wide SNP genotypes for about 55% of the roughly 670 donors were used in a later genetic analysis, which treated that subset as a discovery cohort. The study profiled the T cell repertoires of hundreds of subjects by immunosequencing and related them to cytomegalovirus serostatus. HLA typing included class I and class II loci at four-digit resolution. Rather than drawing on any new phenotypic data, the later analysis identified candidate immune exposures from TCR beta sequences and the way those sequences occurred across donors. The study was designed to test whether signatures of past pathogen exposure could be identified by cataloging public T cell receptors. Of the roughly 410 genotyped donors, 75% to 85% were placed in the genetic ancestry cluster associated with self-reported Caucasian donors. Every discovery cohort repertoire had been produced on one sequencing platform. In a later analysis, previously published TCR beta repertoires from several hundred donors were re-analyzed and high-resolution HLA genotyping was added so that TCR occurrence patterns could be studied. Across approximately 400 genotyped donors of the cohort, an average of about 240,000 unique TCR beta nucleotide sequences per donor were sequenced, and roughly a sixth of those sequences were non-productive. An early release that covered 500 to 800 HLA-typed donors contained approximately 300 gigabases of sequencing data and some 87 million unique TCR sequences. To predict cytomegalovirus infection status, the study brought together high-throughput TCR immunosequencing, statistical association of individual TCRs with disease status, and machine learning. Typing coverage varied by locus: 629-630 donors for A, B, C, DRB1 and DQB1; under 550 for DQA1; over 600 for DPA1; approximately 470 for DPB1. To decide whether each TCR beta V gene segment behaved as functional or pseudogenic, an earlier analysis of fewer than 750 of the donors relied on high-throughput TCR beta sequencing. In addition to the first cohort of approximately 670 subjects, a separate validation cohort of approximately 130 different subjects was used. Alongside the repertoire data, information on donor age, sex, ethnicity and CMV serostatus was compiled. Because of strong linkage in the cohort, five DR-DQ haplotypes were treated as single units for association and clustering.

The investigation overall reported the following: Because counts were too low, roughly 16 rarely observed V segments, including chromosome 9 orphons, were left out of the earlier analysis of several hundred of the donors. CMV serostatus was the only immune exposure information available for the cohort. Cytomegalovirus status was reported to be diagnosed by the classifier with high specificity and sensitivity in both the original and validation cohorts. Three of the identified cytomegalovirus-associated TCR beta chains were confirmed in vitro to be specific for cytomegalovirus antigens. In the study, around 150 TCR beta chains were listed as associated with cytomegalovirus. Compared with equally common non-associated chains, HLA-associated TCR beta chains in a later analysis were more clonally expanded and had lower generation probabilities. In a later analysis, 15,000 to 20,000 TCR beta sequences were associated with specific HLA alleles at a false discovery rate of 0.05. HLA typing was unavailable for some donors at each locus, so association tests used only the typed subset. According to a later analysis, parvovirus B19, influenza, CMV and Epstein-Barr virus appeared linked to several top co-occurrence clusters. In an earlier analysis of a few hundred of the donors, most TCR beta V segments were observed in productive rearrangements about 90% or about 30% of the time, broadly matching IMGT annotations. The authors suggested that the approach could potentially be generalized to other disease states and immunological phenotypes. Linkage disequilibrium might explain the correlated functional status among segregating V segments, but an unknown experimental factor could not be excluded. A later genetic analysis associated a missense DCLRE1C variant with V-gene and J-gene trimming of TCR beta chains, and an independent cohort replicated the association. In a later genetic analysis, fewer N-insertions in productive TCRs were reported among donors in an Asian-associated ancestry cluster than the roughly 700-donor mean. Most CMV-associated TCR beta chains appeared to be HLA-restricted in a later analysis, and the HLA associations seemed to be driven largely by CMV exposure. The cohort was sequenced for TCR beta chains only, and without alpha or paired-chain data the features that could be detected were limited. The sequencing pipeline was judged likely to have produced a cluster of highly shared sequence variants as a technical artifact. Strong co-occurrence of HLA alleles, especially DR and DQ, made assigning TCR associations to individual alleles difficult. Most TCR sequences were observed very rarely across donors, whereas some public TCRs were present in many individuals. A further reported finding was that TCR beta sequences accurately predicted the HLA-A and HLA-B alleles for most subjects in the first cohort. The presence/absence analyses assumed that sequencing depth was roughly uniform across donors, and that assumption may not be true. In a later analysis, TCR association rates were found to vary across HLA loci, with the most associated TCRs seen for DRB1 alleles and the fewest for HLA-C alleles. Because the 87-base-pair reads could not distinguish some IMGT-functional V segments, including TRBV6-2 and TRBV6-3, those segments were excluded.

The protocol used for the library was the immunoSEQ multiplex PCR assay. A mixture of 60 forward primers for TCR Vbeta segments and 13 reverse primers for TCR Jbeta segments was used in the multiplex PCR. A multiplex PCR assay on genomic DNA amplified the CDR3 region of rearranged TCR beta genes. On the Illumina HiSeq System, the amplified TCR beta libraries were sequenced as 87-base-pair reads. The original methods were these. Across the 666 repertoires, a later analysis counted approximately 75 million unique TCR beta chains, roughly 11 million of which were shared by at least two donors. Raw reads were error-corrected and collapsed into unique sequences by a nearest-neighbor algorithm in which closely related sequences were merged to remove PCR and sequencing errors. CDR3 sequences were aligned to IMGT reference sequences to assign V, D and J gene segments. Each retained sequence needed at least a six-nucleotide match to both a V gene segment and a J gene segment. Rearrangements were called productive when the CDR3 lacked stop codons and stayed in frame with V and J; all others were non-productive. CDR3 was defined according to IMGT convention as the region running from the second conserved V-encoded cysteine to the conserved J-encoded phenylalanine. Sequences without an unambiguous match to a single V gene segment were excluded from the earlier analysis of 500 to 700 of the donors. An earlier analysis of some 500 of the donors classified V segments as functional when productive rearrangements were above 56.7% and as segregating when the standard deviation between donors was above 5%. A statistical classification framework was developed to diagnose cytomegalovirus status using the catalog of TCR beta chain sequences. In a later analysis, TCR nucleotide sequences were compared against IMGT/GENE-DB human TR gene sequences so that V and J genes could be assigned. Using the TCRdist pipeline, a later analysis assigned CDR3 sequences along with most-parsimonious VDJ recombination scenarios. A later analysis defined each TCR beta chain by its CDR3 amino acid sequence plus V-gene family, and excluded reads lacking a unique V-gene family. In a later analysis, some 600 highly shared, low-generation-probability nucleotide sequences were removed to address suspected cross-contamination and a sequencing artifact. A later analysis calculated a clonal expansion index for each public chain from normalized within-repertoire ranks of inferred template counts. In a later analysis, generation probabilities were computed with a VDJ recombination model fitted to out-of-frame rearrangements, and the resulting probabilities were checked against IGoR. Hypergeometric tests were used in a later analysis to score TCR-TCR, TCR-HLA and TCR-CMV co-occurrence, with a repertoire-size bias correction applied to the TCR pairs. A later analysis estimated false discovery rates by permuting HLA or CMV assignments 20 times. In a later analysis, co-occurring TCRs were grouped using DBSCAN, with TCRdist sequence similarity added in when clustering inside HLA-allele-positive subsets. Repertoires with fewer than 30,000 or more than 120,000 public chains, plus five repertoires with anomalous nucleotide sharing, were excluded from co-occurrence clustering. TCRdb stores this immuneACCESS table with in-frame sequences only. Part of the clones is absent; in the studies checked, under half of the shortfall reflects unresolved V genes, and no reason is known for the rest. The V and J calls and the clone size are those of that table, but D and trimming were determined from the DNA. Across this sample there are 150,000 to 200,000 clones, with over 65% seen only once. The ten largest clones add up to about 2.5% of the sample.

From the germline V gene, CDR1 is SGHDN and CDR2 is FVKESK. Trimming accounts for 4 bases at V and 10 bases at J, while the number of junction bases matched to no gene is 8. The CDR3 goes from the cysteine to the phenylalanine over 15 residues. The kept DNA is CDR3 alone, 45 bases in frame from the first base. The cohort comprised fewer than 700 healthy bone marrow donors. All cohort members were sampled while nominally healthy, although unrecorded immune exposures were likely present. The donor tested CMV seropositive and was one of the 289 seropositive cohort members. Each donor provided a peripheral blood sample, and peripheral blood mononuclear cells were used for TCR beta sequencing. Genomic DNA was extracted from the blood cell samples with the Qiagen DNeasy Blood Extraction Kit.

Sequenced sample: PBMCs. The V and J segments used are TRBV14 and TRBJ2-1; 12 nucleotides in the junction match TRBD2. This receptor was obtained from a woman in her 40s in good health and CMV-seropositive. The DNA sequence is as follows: TGTGCCAGCAGCCCCTCCTCTAGCGGGGGGGGAGAGCAGTTCTTC. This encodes CASSPSSSGGGEQFF.